This T cell receptor beta chain was sequenced in a study of PD-1 blockade in classical Hodgkin lymphoma (dated by TCRdb to about 2020). Study-level background: Nivolumab dosing was 3 mg/kg intravenously every 2 weeks, continuing until either disease progression or unacceptable toxicity. The study used CyTOF and TCR beta sequencing to define a peripheral blood immune signature of response to PD-1 blockade in classical Hodgkin lymphoma. Study-wide findings and limitations: Lower diversity was seen in patients whose nivolumab began less than 1 year after ASCT, and these patients were left out of later analyses so that immune reconstitution would not confound the results. CD4+ but not CD8+ TCR diversity rose significantly by C4D1 (p=0.0027 vs p=0.16), most apparent in complete responders (p=0.02). Among trial patients, those achieving complete response had baseline diversity similar to that of newly diagnosed patients, while diversity was significantly lower in partial responders and progressors. The study was restricted to a single clinical trial cohort, and the causes of repertoire differences, possibly disease activity or prior therapy, were left undefined. Newly diagnosed patients were reported to have lower baseline TCR diversity than healthy donors, and relapsed/refractory patients were reported to have lower baseline TCR diversity still.

This clone was picked up one time. Its target antigen remains unknown. Qualities for individual bases were not recorded, and no much larger clone is one base off. Genomic DNA was extracted with the Qiagen DNeasy kit from unsorted PBMCs and from negatively selected CD4+ and CD8+ fractions. Using primers that anneal to V and J segments, immunoSEQ multiplex PCR amplified the TCR beta CDR3 regions. A synthetic immune receptor repertoire was used to minimize amplification bias, and any residual bias was removed computationally once sequencing was done. The study's own analysis went as follows. Repertoire diversity was quantified as the Shannon entropy index using custom Python scripts. The unsorted, CD4+ and CD8+ repertoires were each analyzed separately, with the exception of combined analyses, where CD4+ and CD8+ sequences were merged in silico. Clonal expansion was defined as at least a 2-fold frequency increase after treatment relative to C1D1, with a pseudocount of 0.5 for undetected baseline clones. Clones with 0 or 1 copy at C1D1 were classified as singleton clones, and clones with 2 or more copies were classified as non-singleton clones. Clones expanded in unsorted samples were labelled as CD4+, CD8+ or unknown by matching protein sequences in sorted samples from the same patient. Wilcoxon tests were applied to paired samples to test diversity changes from C1D1 to C4D1. Here the immuneACCESS table is served through TCRdb, limited to in-frame sequences with V and J called. Missing clones are a known gap in these copies; in checked studies unresolved V genes cover under half, and the rest lacks a known reason. For V, J and clone size, that table is used; D and trimming come from the DNA. The sample table holds tens of thousands of clones, of which around 68% were seen once. The top ten constitute roughly 15% of the sample.

CDR1 and CDR2 were assigned from the germline V gene as SGHNT and YENEEA. V is cut by 5 bases and J by 6 bases, and the space between the germline ends is 14 bases. From the cysteine through the phenylalanine, the CDR3 covers 14 amino acids. Only the CDR3 region is kept as DNA, spanning 42 bases read in frame from base 1. The time point label for this specimen denotes: cycle 2 day 1 (C2D1) of nivolumab. Every trial patient had relapsed after autologous stem cell transplantation, and cohorts A, B and C differed in prior brentuximab vedotin exposure. A total of around 60 patients with relapsed/refractory classical Hodgkin lymphoma made up the trial cohort, and each patient's best overall response was complete response, partial response or progressive disease. Trial patients were treated with single-agent nivolumab in the multi-cohort phase II CheckMate 205 trial. An independent review committee assessed best overall response using the 2007 International Working Group response criteria. Trial PBMCs were collected immediately before nivolumab initiation (C1D1) and during therapy at cycle 2 day 1 and cycle 4 day 1. Peripheral blood was collected in 8 mL Vacutainer Cell Preparation Tubes, from which PBMCs were isolated by centrifugation and then cryopreserved.

The specimen comprised peripheral blood mononuclear cells (PBMCs), sampled before the second cycle of nivolumab. Here the chain combines TRBV11-3 and TRBJ2-1; the D gene is perhaps TRBD1, from 5 matching bases. The source is a human donor with classical Hodgkin lymphoma. The CDR3 reads as follows: CASSPDTAFNEQFF. The bases read TGTGCCAGCAGCCCGGACACCGCGTTCAATGAGCAGTTCTTC.